This T cell receptor beta chain was sequenced for a study of blood T cell repertoires in COVID-19. The ends were cut back, 7 bases at V and 5 bases at J, with 29 bases in the middle. CDR1 and CDR2 (germline): SQVTM, ANQGSEA. The CDR3 is made up of 17 amino acids. The data were produced by immunoSEQ multiplex PCR, yet TCRdb's version contains in-frame clones alone and is incomplete. The data contain about 170,000 clones, about 85% of them seen just once; the ten biggest clones take up approximately 6.5%. This sequence was found in a woman over 75 in a cohort sampled during active or convalescent COVID-19. The chain combines TRBV29-1 with TRBJ1-1, with D possibly being TRBD1 (6 bases). The sample taken for sequencing was peripheral blood. The CDR3 loop reads CSARKGRRTVERTEAFF. The CDR3 DNA follows: TGCAGCGCCAGGAAGGGCCGTCGGACAGTCGAGAGGACTGAAGCTTTCTTT.